The sequence of this T cell receptor (beta chain) was determined in a study of radiation and T cells in renal cell carcinoma. Profiling relied on immunoSEQ multiplex PCR, and the TCRdb table lists in-frame clones only, not all of them. The sample yields around 120,000 clones, about 81% seen once. CDR3 length equals 14 residues. Germline V gives CDR1 MDHEN, CDR2 SYDVKM. Deletions cut 6 bases from V and 0 bases from J, with 9 bases between. This sample's time point: blood 2 weeks post-SBRT. Indicated treatment: 15 Gy SBRT to primary tumor, nephrectomy 4 weeks later. The study's findings and limits: Pretreatment tumor biopsies were lacking, so baseline clonotypes are unknown.

Comments on this clone: The antigen is unknown.

This receptor was identified in a woman in her sixties with renal cell carcinoma. The gene calls are TRBV28 and TRBJ1-3, with no clear D. This specimen consisted of blood, obtained from a patient whose treatment included radiotherapy and nephrectomy. Here the CDR3 reads CASRETHSGNTIYF. The CDR3 DNA follows: TGTGCCAGCAGGGAAACACACTCTGGAAACACCATATATTTT. Drawing the rest from reference TRBV28 and TRBJ1-3, the complete variable domain is DVKVTQSSRYLVKRTGEKVFLECVQDMDHENMFWYRQDPGLGLRLIYFSYDVKMKEKGDIPEGYSVSREKKERFSLILESASTNQTSMYLCASRETHSGNTIYFGEGSWLTVV.